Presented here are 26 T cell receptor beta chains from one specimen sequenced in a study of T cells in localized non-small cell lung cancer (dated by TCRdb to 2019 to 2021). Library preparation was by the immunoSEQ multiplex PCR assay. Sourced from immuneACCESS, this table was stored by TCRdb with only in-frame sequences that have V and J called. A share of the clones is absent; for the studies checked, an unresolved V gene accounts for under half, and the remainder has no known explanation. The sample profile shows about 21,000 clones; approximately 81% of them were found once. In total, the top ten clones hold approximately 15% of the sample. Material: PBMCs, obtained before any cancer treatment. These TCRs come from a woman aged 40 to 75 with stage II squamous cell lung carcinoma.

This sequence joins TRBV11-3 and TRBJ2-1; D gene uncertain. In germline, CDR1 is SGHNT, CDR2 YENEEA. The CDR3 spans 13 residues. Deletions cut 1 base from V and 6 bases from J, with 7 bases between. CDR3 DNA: TGTGCCAGCAGCTTAGTAGGGCCCAATGAGCAGTTCTTC. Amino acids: CASSLVGPNEQFF.

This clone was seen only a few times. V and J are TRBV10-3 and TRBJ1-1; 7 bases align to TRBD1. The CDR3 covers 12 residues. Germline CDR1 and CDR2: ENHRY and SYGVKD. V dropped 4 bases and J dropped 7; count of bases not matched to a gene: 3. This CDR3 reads CAISGDSNEAFF. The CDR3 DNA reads TGTGCCATCAGTGGGGACAGTAATGAAGCTTTCTTT.

The CDR3 sequence is CASSLGRLSDTQYF. For the CDR3, the DNA is TGCGCCAGCAGCTTGGGGCGTCTTTCAGATACGCAGTATTTT. V gene TRBV5-1 combines with J gene TRBJ2-3, with unresolved D. Germline V CDR1 and CDR2: SGHRS, YFSETQ. V was shortened by 0 bases and J by 4 bases, with 9 bases between the two germline ends. The CDR3 extends over 14 amino acids. The full variable domain, rest sourced from reference TRBV5-1 and TRBJ2-3, is KAGVTQTPRYLIKTRGQQVTLSCSPISGHRSVSWYQQTPGQGLQFLFEYFSETQRNKGNFPGRFSGRQFSNSRSEMNVSTLELGDSALYLCASSLGRLSDTQYFGPGTRLTVL.

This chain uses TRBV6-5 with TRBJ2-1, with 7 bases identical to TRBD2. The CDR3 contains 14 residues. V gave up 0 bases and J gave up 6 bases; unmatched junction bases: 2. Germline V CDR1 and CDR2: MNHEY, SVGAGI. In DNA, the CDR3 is TGTGCCAGCAGTTACTCGCGGGGGAGCAATGAGCAGTTCTTC. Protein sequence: CASSYSRGSNEQFF.

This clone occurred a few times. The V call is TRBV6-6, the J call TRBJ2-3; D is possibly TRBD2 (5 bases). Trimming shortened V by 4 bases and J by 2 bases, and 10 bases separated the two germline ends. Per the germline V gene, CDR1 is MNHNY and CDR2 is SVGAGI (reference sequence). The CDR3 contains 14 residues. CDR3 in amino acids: CASSSGLVTDTQYF. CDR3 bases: TGTGCCAGCAGTTCCGGACTGGTCACAGATACGCAGTATTTT.

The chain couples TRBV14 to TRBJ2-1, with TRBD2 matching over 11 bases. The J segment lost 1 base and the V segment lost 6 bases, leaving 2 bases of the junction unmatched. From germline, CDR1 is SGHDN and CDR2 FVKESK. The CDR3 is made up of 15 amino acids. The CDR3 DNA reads TGTGCCAGCAGAGGGACTAGCGGTTCCTACAATGAGCAGTTCTTC. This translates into CASRGTSGSYNEQFF.

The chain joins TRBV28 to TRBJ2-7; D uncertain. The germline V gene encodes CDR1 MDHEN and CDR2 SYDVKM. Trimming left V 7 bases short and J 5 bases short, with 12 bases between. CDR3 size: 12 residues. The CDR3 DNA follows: TGTGCCAGCAAGAGGATCTGGGACGAGCAGTACTTC. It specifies CASKRIWDEQYF.

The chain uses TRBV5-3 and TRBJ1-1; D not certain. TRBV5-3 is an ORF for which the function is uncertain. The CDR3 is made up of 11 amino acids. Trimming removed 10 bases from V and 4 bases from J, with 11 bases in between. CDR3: CADLVATEAFF. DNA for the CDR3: TGTGCCGACCTGGTGGCCACTGAAGCTTTCTTT.

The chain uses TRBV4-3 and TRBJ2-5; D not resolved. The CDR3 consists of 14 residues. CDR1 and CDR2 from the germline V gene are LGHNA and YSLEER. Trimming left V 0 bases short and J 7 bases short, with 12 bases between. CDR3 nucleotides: TGCGCCAGCAGCCAAGAACGAACCCTTACGACCCAGTACTTC. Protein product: CASSQERTLTTQYF.

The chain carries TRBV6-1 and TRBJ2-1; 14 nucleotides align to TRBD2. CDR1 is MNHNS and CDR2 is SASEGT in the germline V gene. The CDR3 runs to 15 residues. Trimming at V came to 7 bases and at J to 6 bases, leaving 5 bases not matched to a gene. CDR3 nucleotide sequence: TGTGCCAGCACTGGGACTAGCGGGAGTGGCAATGAGCAGTTCTTC. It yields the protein CASTGTSGSGNEQFF.

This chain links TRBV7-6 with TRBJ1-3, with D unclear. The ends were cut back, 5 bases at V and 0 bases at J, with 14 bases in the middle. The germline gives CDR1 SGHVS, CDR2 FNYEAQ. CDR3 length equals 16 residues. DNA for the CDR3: TGTGCCAGCAGCCCCGGACCGGGGTACTCTGGAAACACCATATATTTT. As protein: CASSPGPGYSGNTIYF.

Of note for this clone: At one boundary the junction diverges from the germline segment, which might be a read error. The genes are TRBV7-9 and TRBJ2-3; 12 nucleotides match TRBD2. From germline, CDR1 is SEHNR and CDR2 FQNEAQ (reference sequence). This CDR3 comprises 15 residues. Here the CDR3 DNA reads TGTGCCAGCAGCCTAGCGGGAGGGCGGACAGATACGCAGTATTTT. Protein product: CASSLAGGRTDTQYF.

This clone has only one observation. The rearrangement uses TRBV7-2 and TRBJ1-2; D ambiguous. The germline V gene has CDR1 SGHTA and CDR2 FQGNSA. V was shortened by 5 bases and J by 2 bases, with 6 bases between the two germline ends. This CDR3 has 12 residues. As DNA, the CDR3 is TGTGCCAGCAGCGTCGGGAACTATGGCTACACCTTC. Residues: CASSVGNYGYTF.

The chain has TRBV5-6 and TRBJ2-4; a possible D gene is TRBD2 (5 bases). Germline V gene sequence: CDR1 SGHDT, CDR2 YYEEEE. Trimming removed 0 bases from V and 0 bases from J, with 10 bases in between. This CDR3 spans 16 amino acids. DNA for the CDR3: TGTGCCAGCAGCTTGGGAGGGCCGATAGCCAAAAACATTCAGTACTTC. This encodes CASSLGGPIAKNIQYF. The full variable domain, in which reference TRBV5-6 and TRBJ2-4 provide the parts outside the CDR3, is DAGVTQSPTHLIKTRGQQVTLRCSPKSGHDTVSWYQQALGQGPQFIFQYYEEEERQRGNFPDRFSGHQFPNYSSELNVNALLLGDSALYLCASSLGGPIAKNIQYFGAGTRLSVL.

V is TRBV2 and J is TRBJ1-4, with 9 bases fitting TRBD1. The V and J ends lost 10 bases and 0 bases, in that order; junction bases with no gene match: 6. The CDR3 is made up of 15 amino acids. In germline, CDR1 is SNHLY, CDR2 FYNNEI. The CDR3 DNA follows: TGTGCCACCGGGACAGGGCCTTCAACTAATGAAAAACTGTTTTTT. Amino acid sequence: CATGTGPSTNEKLFF. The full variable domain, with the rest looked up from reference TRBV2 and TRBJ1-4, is EPEVTQTPSHQVTQMGQEVILRCVPISNHLYFYWYRQILGQKVEFLVSFYNNEISEKSEIFDDQFSVERPDGSNFTLKIRSTKLEDSAMYFCATGTGPSTNEKLFFGSGTQLSVL.

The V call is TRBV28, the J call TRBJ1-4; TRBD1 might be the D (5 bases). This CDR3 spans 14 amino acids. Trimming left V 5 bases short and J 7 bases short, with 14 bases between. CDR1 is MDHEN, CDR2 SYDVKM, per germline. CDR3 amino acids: CASSRGGGGEKLFF. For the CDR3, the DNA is TGTGCCAGCAGTCGGGGGGGAGGAGGTGAAAAACTGTTTTTT. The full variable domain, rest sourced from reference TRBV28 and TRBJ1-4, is DVKVTQSSRYLVKRTGEKVFLECVQDMDHENMFWYRQDPGLGLRLIYFSYDVKMKEKGDIPEGYSVSREKKERFSLILESASTNQTSMYLCASSRGGGGEKLFFGSGTQLSVL.

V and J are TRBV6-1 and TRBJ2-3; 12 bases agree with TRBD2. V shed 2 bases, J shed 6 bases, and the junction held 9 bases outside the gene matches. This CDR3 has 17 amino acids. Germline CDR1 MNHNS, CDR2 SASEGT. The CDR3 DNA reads TGTGCCAGCAGTGAAAGTGTTCTAGCGGGAGGGAAGGATACGCAGTATTTT. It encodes CASSESVLAGGKDTQYF.

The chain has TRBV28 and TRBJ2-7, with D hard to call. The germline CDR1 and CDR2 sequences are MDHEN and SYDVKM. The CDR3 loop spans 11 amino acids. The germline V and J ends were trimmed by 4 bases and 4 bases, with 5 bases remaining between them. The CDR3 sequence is CASSYAYEQYF. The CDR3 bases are TGTGCCAGCAGTTACGCATACGAGCAGTACTTC.

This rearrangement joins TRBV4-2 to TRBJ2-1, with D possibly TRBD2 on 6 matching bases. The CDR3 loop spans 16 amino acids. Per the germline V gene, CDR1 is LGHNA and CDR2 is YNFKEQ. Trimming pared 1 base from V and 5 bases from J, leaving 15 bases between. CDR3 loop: CASSQVGSGGDNEQFF. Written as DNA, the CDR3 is TGTGCCAGCAGCCAAGTCGGTAGCGGTGGGGACAATGAGCAGTTCTTC.

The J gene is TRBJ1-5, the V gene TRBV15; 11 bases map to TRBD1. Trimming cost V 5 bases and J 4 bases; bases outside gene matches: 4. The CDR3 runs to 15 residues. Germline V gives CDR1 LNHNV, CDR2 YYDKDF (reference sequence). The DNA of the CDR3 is TGTGCCACCAGCCGAGGACAGGGGGCAAATCAGCCCCAGCATTTT. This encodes CATSRGQGANQPQHF.

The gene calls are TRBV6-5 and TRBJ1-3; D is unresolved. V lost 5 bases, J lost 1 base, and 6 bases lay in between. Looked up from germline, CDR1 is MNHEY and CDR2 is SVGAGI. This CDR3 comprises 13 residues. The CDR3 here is CASSLGSGNTIYF. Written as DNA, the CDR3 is TGTGCCAGCAGTCTCGGTTCTGGAAACACCATATATTTT.

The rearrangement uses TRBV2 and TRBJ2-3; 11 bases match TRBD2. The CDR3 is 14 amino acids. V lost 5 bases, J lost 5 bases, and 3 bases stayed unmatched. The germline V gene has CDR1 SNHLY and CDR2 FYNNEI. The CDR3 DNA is TGTGCCAGCAGTCAACTAGCGGGAGTAGATACGCAGTATTTT. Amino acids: CASSQLAGVDTQYF.

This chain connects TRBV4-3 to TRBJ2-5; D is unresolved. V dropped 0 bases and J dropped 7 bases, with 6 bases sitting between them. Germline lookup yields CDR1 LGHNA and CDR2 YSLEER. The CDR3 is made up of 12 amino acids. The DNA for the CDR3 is TGCGCCAGCAGCCAAGATAAAGGGACCCAGTACTTC. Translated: CASSQDKGTQYF.

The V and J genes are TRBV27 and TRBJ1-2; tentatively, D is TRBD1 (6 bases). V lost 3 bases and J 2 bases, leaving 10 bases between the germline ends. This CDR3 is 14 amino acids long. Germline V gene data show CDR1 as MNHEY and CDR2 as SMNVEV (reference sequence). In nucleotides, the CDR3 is TGTGCCAGCAGTTTGAGGGGGGGCAACTATGGCTACACCTTC. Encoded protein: CASSLRGGNYGYTF.

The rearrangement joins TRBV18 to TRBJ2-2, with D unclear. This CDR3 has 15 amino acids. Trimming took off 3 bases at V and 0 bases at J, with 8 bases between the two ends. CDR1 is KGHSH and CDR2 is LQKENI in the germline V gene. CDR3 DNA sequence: TGTGCCAGCTCACCTTCCCGCTCGAACACCGGGGAGCTGTTTTTT. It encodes CASSPSRSNTGELFF.

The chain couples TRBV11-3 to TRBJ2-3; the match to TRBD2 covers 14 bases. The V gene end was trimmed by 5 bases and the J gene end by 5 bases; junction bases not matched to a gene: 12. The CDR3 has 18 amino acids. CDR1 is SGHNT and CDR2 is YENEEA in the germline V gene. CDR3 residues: CASSPGTSGRVYGDTQYF. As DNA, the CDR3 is TGTGCCAGCAGCCCCGGGACTAGCGGGAGAGTATACGGAGATACGCAGTATTTT.